These T cell receptor beta chains were read from a single sample in a study of blood T cell repertoires in COVID-19. Profiled with immunoSEQ multiplex PCR; TCRdb holds only in-frame clones, not every one. The sample lists some 96,000 clones, around 81% occurring once. The sample taken for sequencing was peripheral blood. These receptors were collected from a man aged 50-59 years with active or convalescent COVID-19. CDR3s include the opening cysteine and the closing phenylalanine or tryptophan. D genes are given only for firm matches. Rows may omit the clone size; those that give it use once, few, many or a size class.

j_call clone_size v_call d_call cdr3_nt cdr3_aa
TRBJ2-7 few TRBV19 TRBD1 TGTGCCAGTAGTATCCGGGACAGGGGTGACGAGCAGTACTTC CASSIRDRGDEQYF
TRBJ1-1 - TRBV30 TRBD1 TGTGCCTGGACTCCAGGGGGCGCGGTCACTGAAGCTTTCTTT CAWTPGGAVTEAFF
TRBJ1-2 - TRBV15 TRBD1 TGTGCCACCAGCAGAGGGGACAGGGTGGATGGCTACACCTTC CATSRGDRVDGYTF
TRBJ2-1 - TRBV5-1 TRBD2 TGCGCCAGCAGCAGGACTAGCGGGAGCAATGAGCAGTTCTTC CASSRTSGSNEQFF
TRBJ2-3 - TRBV2 - TGTGCCAGCAGTGAAGTTTTAAGCTCAGCGGTAGATACGCAGTATTTT CASSEVLSSAVDTQYF
TRBJ2-1 - TRBV24-1 TRBD2 TGTGCCACCAGTGCGGGAGGGACCTACAATGAGCAGTTCTTC CATSAGGTYNEQFF
TRBJ2-7 few TRBV19 TRBD2 TGTGCCACTAGCGGGAACTCCTACGAGCAGTACTTC CATSGNSYEQYF
TRBJ2-7 - TRBV29-1 TRBD2 TGCAGCGTTGTGGGACTAGCGGGACTCTACGAGCAGTACTTC CSVVGLAGLYEQYF
TRBJ1-1 - TRBV6-5 - TGTGCCAGCAGTTACTCGAAATGGCTCACTGAAGCTTTCTTT CASSYSKWLTEAFF
TRBJ2-3 - TRBV5-1 TRBD2 TGCGCCAGCAGATTTTCGGGAGCGGGAACAGATACGCAGTATTTT CASRFSGAGTDTQYF
TRBJ1-1 - TRBV28 - TGTGCCAGCAGTTTCAGGTGGAGGAGCACTGAAGCTTTCTTT CASSFRWRSTEAFF
TRBJ1-2 - TRBV24-1 - TGTGCCACCAGTCGGGACATCGGCTATGGCTACACCTTC CATSRDIGYGYTF
TRBJ1-2 - TRBV7-9 - TGTGCCAGGAGGCCGTGCTTGCGCAACTATGGCTACACCTTC CARRPCLRNYGYTF
TRBJ2-6 - TRBV6-5 - TGTGCCAGCAGCAGTACTAGTTCTGGGGCCAACGTCCTGACTTTC CASSSTSSGANVLTF